These 2 T cell receptor beta chains originate from one sample sequenced in a study of T cells in Graves' hyperthyroidism and ophthalmopathy. The CDR3 regions of TCR beta were amplified from RNA transcripts. Primed by the HTBI set, a first-round RT-PCR was run on the TCR CDR3. MiXCR was run by TCRdb on the multiplex PCR reads, yielding one entry per CDR3 protein. The sample comprises around 610,000 distinct CDR3 sequences, roughly 14% of which are singletons, and over 3.5% rests with the top ten. The source material was blood. The receptor source for this set is a woman aged 35 to 49 with Graves' ophthalmopathy.

The table lists this clonotype with many counts. The chain carries TRBV7-2 and TRBJ2-7; 10 nucleotides match TRBD2. V trimming: 6 bases; J trimming: 3 bases; junction bases outside the gene matches: 8. The germline gives CDR1 SGHTA, CDR2 FQGNSA. This CDR3 spans 15 amino acids. The CDR3 coding sequence is TGTGCCAGCAGGGAAGCGGGAGGGCCTAGCTACGAGCAGTACTTC. Translated: CASREAGGPSYEQYF. The variable domain in full, with the rest retrieved from reference TRBV7-2 and TRBJ2-7, is GAGVSQSPSNKVTEKGKDVELRCDPISGHTALYWYRQSLGQGLEFLIYFQGNSAPDKSGLPSDRFSAERTGGSVSTLTIQRTQQEDSAVYLCASREAGGPSYEQYFGPGTRLTVT.

This clonotype was seen repeatedly, ten times or more. The chain employs TRBV28 and TRBJ1-1; 8 positions agree with TRBD1. The V gene end was trimmed by 3 bases and the J gene end by 6 bases; junction bases not matched to a gene: 6. The CDR3 covers 14 residues. From germline, CDR1 is MDHEN and CDR2 SYDVKM. CDR3 amino acids: CASSFGTGGSEAFF. As DNA, the CDR3 is TGTGCCAGCAGTTTCGGGACAGGTGGATCTGAAGCTTTCTTT. Full variable domain (remainder filled in from reference TRBV28 and TRBJ1-1): DVKVTQSSRYLVKRTGEKVFLECVQDMDHENMFWYRQDPGLGLRLIYFSYDVKMKEKGDIPEGYSVSREKKERFSLILESASTNQTSMYLCASSFGTGGSEAFFGQGTRLTVV.